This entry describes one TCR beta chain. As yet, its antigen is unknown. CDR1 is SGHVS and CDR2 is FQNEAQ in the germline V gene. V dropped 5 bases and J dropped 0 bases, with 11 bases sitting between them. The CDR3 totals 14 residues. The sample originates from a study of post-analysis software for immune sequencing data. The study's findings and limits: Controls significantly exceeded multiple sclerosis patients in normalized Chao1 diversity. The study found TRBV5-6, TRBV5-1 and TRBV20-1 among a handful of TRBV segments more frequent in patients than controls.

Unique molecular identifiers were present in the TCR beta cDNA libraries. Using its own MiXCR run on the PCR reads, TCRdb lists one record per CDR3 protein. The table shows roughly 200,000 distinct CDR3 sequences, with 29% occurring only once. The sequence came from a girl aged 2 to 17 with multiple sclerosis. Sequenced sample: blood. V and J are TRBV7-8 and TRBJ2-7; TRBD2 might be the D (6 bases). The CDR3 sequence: CASSPSGDSYEQYF. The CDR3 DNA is TGTGCCAGCAGCCCTTCGGGGGACTCCTACGAGCAGTACTTC. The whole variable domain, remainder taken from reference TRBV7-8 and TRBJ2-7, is GAGVSQSPRYKVAKRGQDVALRCDPISGHVSLFWYQQALGQGPEFLTYFQNEAQLDKSGLPSDRFFAERPEGSVSTLKIQRTQQEDSAVYLCASSPSGDSYEQYFGPGTRLTVT.